These 4 T cell receptor beta chains originate from one sample sequenced in a study of T-cell memory formation after mild COVID-19. Using its own MiXCR run on the 5' RACE reads, TCRdb lists one record per CDR3 protein. The profile shows 40,000 or so distinct CDR3 sequences, less than 8% of them singletons. Sequencing used PBMCs or a T cell subset sorted from them (not recorded which). These receptors were collected from an adult who had mild COVID-19 (a few samples of this study predate the infection). Cell type and time point are not known.

This clonotype was observed at least ten times. The chain combines TRBV6-5 with TRBJ1-1; D remains ambiguous. Germline V gene sequence: CDR1 MNHEY, CDR2 SVGAGI. The CDR3 contains 15 residues. V was pared by 0 bases and J by 0 bases, with 8 bases between. CDR3: CASSYSSRVNTEAFF. In nucleotides, the CDR3 is TGTGCCAGCAGTTACTCTAGTCGGGTGAACACTGAAGCTTTCTTT.

This clonotype was seen at least ten times. CDR3 sequence: CASSGTSGRTYNEQFF. The CDR3 nucleotides read TGTGCCAGCAGTGGGACTAGCGGGAGGACCTACAATGAGCAGTTCTTC. This sequence joins TRBV6-2 or TRBV6-3 and TRBJ2-1; 15 bases are shared with TRBD2. The CDR3 has 16 amino acids. Germline CDR1 and CDR2: MNHEY and SVGEGT. The V segment lost 5 bases and the J segment 2 bases; nucleotides outside the gene matches: 1.

Many counts were recorded for this clonotype. This sequence joins TRBV7-8 and TRBJ2-3; D possibly corresponds to TRBD1 (6 bases). The CDR3 runs 17 residues. The germline V and J ends were trimmed by 4 bases and 4 bases, with 21 bases remaining between them. The germline V gene encodes CDR1 SGHVS and CDR2 FQNEAQ. The CDR3 region is CASSSPRSGDGADTQYF. CDR3 nucleotide sequence: TGTGCCAGCAGCTCCCCCCGGTCAGGGGATGGCGCAGATACGCAGTATTTT.

Many counts were recorded for this clonotype. The chain carries TRBV20-1 and TRBJ1-5, with D tentatively TRBD1 (5 bases). V was clipped by 0 bases and J by 6 bases, with 12 bases between them. Germline V gene data show CDR1 as DFQATT and CDR2 as SNEGSKA (reference sequence). CDR3 size: 14 residues. The CDR3 nucleotides read TGCAGTGCTAGAGAAGGGACTCTCGGTCAGCCCCAGCATTTT. Its protein is CSAREGTLGQPQHF.